This T cell receptor beta chain derives from a study of beta chain features in type 1 diabetes. What was sequenced were expressed TCRB transcripts, since all of the isolated RNA had been reverse transcribed. Profiled with immunoSEQ multiplex PCR; TCRdb holds only in-frame clones, not every one. Among about 160,000 clones listed, around 8.6% were seen once. The CDR3 is made up of 12 amino acids. Germline CDR1 SGDLS, CDR2 YYNGEE. V was trimmed by 4 bases and J by 5 bases, leaving 10 bases between them. The table lists this clone with a few counts. The antigen is not known. Notes on the study in general: Shorter TCRB CDR3s, moderately but significantly so, marked every one of the four CD4+ subsets in Type 1 diabetes patients. When VDJ junctions were examined, type 1 diabetes patients showed fewer insertions and more deletions. It was among patients, rather than healthy donors, that naive, central memory and Treg TCRB repertoires appeared more similar.

The chain joins TRBV9 to TRBJ2-7; D remains unclear. The receptor comes from a woman between 18 and 30 years old with type 1 diabetes. Input material: central memory CD4+ T cells from blood. The CDR3 nucleotides read TGTGCCAGCAGCTTCAGGTATGACGAGCAGTACTTC. Translation: CASSFRYDEQYF.